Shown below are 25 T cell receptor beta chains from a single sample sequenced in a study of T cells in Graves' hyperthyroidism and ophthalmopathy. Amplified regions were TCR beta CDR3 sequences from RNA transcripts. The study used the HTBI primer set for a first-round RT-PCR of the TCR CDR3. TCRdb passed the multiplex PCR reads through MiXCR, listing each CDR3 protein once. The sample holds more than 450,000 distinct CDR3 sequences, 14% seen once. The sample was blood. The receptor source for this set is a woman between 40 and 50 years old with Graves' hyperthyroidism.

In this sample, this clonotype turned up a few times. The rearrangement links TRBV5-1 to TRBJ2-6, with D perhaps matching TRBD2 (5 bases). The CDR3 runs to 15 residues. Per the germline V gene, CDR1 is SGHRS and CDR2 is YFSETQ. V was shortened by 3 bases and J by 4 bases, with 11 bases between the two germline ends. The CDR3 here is CASSYLREGANVLTF. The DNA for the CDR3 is TGCGCCAGCAGCTACCTCCGGGAAGGGGCCAACGTCCTGACTTTC.

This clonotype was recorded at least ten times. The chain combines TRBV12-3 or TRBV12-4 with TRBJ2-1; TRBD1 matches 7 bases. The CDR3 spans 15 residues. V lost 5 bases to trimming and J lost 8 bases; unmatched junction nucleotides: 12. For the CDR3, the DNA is TGTGCCAGCAGTCCACCGACAGGGTCGCTCGATGAGCAGTTCTTC. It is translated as CASSPPTGSLDEQFF.

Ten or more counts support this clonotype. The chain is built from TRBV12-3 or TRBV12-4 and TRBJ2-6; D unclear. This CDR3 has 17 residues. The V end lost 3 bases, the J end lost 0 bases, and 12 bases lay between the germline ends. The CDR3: CASSLLSPGSGANVLTF. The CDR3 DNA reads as TGTGCCAGCAGTTTGCTGTCTCCGGGCTCTGGGGCCAACGTCCTGACTTTC.

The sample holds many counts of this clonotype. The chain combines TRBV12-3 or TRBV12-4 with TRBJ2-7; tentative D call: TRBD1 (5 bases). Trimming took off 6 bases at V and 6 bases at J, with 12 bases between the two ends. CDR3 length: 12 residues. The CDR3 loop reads CASRLQVGEQYF. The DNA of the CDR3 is TGTGCCAGCAGGCTACAGGTTGGCGAGCAGTACTTC.

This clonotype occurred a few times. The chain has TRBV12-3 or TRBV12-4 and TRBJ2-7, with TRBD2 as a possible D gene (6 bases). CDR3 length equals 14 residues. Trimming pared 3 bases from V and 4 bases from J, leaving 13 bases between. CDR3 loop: CASSLSGAKYEQYF. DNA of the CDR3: TGTGCCAGCAGTTTGTCGGGAGCTAAATACGAGCAGTACTTC.

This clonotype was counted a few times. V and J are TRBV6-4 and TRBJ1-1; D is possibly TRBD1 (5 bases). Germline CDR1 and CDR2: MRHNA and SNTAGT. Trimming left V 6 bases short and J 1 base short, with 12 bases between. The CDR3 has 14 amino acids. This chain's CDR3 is CASSRVRANTEAFF. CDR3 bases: TGTGCCAGCAGCAGGGTCAGAGCGAACACTGAAGCTTTCTTT.

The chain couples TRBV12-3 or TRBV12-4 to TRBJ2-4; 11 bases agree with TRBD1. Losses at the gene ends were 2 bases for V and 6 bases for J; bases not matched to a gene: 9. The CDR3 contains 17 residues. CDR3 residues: CASSLFGTGGLRNIQYF. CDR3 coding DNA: TGTGCCAGCAGTTTATTCGGGACAGGGGGTTTACGAAACATTCAGTACTTC.

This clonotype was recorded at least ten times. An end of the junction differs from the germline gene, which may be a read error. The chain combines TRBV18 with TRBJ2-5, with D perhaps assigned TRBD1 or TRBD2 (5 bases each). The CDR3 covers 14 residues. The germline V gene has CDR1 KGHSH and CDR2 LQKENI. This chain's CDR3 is CASPPRGRSETQYF. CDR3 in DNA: TGTGCCAGCCCACCAAGGGGACGGAGCGAGACCCAGTACTTC.

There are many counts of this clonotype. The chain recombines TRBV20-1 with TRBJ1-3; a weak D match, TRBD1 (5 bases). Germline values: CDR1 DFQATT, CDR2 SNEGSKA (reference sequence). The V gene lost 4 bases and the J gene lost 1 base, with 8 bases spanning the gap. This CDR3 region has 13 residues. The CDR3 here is CSATTASGNTIYF. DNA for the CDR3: TGCAGTGCTACGACAGCATCTGGAAACACCATATATTTT.

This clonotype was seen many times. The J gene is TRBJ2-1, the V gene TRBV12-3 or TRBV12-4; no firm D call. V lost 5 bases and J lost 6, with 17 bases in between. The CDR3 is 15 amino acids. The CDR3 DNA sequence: TGTGCCAGCAGTCCATCCCCAACGATGGGCAATGAGCAGTTCTTC. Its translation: CASSPSPTMGNEQFF.

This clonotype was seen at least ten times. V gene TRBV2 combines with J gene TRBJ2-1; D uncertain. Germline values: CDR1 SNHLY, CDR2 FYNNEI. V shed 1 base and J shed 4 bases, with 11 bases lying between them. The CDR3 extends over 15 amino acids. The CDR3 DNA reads TGTGCCAGCAGTGAAGGATTTCAGAGGTACAATGAGCAGTTCTTC. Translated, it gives CASSEGFQRYNEQFF.

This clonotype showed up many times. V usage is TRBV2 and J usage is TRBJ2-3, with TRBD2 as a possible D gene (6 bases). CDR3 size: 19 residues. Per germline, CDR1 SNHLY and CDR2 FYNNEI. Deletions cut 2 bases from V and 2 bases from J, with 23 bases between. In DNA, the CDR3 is TGTGCCAGCAGTGAAAAGACAGAAGGGACTGGATCATCCACAGATACGCAGTATTTT. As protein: CASSEKTEGTGSSTDTQYF.

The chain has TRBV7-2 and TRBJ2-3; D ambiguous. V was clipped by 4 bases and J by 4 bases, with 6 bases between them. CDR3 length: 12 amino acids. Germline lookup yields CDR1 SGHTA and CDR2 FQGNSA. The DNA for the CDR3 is TGTGCCAGCAGCTCGGAAGCAGATACGCAGTATTTT. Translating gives CASSSEADTQYF.

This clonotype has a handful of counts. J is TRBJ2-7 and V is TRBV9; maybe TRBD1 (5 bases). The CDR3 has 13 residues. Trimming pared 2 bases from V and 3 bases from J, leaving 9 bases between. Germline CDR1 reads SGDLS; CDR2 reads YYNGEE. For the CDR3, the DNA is TGTGCCAGCAGCGTTCGCACAGGCTACGAGCAGTACTTC. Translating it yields CASSVRTGYEQYF.

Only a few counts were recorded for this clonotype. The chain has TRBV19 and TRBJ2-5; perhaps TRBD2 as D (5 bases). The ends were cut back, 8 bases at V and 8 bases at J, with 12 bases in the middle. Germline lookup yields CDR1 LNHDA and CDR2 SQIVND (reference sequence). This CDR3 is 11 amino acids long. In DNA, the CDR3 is TGTGCCAGTGGGAGCCACGAAACCCAGTACTTC. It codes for CASGSHETQYF. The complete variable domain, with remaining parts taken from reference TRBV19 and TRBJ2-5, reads DGGITQSPKYLFRKEGQNVTLSCEQNLNHDAMYWYRQDPGQGLRLIYYSQIVNDFQKGDIAEGYSVSREKKESFPLTVTSAQKNPTAFYLCASGSHETQYFGPGTRLLVL.

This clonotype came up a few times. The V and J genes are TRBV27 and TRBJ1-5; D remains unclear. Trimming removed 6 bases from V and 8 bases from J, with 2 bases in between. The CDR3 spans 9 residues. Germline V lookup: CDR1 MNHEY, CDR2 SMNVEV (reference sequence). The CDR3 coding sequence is TGTGCCAGCAGGAAGCCCCAGCATTTT. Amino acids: CASRKPQHF.

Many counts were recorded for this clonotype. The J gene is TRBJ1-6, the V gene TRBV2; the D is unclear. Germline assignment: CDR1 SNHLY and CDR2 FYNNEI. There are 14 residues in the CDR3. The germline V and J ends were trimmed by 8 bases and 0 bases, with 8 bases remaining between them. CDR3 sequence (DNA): TGTGCCAGCTACGGCAGCTCCTATAATTCACCCCTCCACTTT. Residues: CASYGSSYNSPLHF.

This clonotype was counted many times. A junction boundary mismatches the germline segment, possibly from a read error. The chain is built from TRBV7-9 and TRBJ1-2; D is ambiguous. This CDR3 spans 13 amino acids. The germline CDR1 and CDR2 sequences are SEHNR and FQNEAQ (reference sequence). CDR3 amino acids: CASSFDTNYGYTF. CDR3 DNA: TGCGCCAGCAGTTTCGACACCAACTATGGCTACACCTTC.

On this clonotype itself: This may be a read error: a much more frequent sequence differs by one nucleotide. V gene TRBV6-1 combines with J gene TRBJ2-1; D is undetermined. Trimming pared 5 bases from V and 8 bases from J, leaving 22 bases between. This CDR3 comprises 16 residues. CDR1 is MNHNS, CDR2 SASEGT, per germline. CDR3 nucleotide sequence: TGTGCCAGCAGTCCCCCCCCGGGTCGCGATAGGGATGAGCAGTTCTTC. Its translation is CASSPPPGRDRDEQFF.

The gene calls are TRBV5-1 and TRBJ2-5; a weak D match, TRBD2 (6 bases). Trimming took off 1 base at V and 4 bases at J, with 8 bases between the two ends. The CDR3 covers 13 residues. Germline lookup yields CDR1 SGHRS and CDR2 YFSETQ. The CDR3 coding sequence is TGCGCCAGCAGCTTGATGGGGGGAGAGACCCAGTACTTC. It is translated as CASSLMGGETQYF.

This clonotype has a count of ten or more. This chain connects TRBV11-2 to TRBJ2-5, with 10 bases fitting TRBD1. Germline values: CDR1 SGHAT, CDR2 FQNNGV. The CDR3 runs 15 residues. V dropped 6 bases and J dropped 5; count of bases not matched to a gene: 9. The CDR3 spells CASSPTGGEVETQYF. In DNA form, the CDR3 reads TGTGCCAGCAGTCCGACAGGGGGCGAAGTGGAGACCCAGTACTTC.

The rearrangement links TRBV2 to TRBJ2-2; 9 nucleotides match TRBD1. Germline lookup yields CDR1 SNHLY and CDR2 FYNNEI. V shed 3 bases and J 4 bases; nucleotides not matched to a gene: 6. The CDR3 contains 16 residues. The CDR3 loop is CASSDKDRGSTGELFF. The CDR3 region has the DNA TGTGCCAGCAGTGATAAGGACAGGGGATCCACCGGGGAGCTGTTTTTT.

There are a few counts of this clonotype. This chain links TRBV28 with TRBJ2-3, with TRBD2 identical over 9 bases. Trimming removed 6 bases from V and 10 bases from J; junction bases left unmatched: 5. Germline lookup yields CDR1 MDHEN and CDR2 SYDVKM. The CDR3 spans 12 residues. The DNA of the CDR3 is TGTGCCAGCAGAGCTAGCGGGATCTCGCAGTATTTT. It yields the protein CASRASGISQYF.

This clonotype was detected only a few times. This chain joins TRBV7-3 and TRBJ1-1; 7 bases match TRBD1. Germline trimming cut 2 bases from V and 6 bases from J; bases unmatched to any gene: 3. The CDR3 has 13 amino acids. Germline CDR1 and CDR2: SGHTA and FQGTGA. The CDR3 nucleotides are TGTGCCAGCAGCTTAGACAGGGAATCTGAAGCTTTCTTT. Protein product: CASSLDRESEAFF.

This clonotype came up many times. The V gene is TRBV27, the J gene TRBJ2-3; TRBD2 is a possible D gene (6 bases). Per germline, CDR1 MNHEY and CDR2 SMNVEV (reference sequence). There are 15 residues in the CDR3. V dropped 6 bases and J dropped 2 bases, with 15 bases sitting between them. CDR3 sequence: CASRDLSGPTDTQYF. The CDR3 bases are TGTGCCAGCAGAGATCTTAGCGGCCCCACAGATACGCAGTATTTT.